This T cell receptor beta chain derives from a study of CD8+ T cells in alopecia areata. Whole-study findings and limits: Normal scalp showed lower clonality than lesional scalp, especially alopecia totalis/universalis.

Regarding this clone: Its specificity is not known.

V was pared by 1 base and J by 4 bases, with 10 bases between. This CDR3 comprises 14 residues. The germline V gene has CDR1 SGHAT and CDR2 FQNNGV. RNA extraction and reverse transcription yielded cDNA as sequencing template. The table came from immunoSEQ multiplex PCR; TCRdb's copy has only in-frame clones and leaves some out. The sample includes 95,000 to 150,000 clones, around 50% of them seen just once. The sequence was obtained from a human donor with alopecia areata. Sequencing was performed on NKG2D-low CD8+ T cells sorted from blood. V is TRBV11-2 and J is TRBJ1-2; TRBD1 might be the D (5 bases). This CDR3 is CASSLVGHSYGYTF. The CDR3 DNA follows: TGTGCCAGCAGCTTAGTTGGACATAGCTATGGCTACACCTTC.